This TCR beta chain emerged from a study of CD8+ T cells in alopecia areata (dated 2018 in TCRdb). A note on the overall study: High-throughput TCRbeta sequencing was used to examine T cell clonal expansion in alopecia areata in both the C3H/HeJ mouse model and human patients. Scalp clonality was compared across normal scalp (n=4), patchy alopecia areata scalp (n=8), and alopecia totalis/universalis scalp (n=8). immunoSEQ multiplex PCR using 35 Vbeta forward primers and 13 Jbeta reverse primers was used to amplify TCRbeta CDR3 regions. RNA was extracted with the PAXgene miRNA kit for fixed scalp, the miRNeasy kit for PBMCs, and the RNeasy kit for mouse skin. In humans, TCRbeta sequencing was performed on scalp tissue and on sorted CD4+ and CD8+ peripheral blood T cells from healthy controls and from patients with patchy or totalis/universalis alopecia areata.

In the case of this clone: Which antigen it targets is not known. Per-base quality was not reported, and no clone a single base away is much larger than it.

Libraries were constructed by the immunoSEQ multiplex PCR assay. For TCR sequencing, RNA was extracted from every sample and reverse transcribed into cDNA to serve as template. First-strand cDNA was synthesized using SuperScript III with a 2:1 mix of oligo-dT and random hexamers. A synthetic immune receptor repertoire was used to gauge amplification bias, and whatever bias remained was removed computationally. The authors' analysis ran thus. Raw reads were preprocessed for error removal, and CDR3 was defined according to IMGT conventions as running from the conserved cysteine to phenylalanine. Clonality was calculated as 1 minus Shannon entropy normalized by log2 of the number of productive unique TCRs. Whether each scalp clone was CD4 or CD8 was inferred by checking scalp TCRbeta sequences against the CD4 and CD8 repertoires from sorted blood. Imported from immuneACCESS, the table was reduced by TCRdb to in-frame sequences with V and J called. These copies leave out some clones; in studies compared against another copy, an unresolved V gene accounts for under half, and the cause of the remainder is not known. That table is the source of V, J and clone size, and D and trimming were worked out from the DNA. The sample has over 150,000 clones on record, approximately 53% of them singletons. The ten most abundant clones make up under 5% of the sample.

PBMCs were separated by density centrifugation and stained for CD3, CD4 and CD8, after which CD4+ and CD8+ T cells were sorted on a FACSAria. Scalp biopsies and blood samples were provided by unaffected controls. General findings and caveats noted by the study authors: Compared with normal scalp, lesional scalp had higher clonality and more expanded CD8+ clones, particularly in alopecia totalis/universalis, a pattern that suggests antigenic drive. Unlike mouse skin, which is dominated by gammadelta T cells, normal human skin has resident alphabeta T cells that are also sequenced, and this complicates analysis of the scalp TCR repertoire. TCR sequences shared between patients were less clear than in mice, possibly partly because of HLA diversity in the patient population.

Trimming at the junction amounts to 10 bases on V and 7 bases on J, and the germline ends lie 19 bases apart. From a lookup of the germline V gene (reference sequence), CDR1 and CDR2 are LNHDA and SQIVND. The CDR3, cysteine through phenylalanine, is 13 amino acids long. Of all the DNA, just the CDR3 is kept, 39 bases in frame from base 1. Sample: CD8+ T cells sorted from blood. The receptor comes from a human donor in good health. The chain was built from TRBV19 and TRBJ1-2; no D segment can be confidently identified. The CDR3 region: CANHKAGSGGYTF. The bases read TGTGCCAACCATAAAGCCGGCAGCGGTGGCTACACCTTC.